This TCR beta chain was profiled in a study of CD8 T cells in Susac syndrome. Random hexamers served to reverse transcribe about 0.5 to 1 ug RNA. TCRdb ran MiXCR on the immunoSEQ multiplex PCR reads and lists one entry per CDR3 protein. The table lists about 120,000 distinct CDR3 sequences, approximately 94% of them singletons. This CDR3 spans 13 amino acids. Germline values: CDR1 MNHNY, CDR2 SVGAGI (reference sequence). Between the trimmed V and J ends, which lost 7 bases and 4 bases, there was a span of 12 bases. This clonotype was seen only a few times. The sequencing sample was made of CD4+ T cells from PBMCs. This sequence was found in a human donor with multiple sclerosis. V usage is TRBV6-6 and J usage is TRBJ2-3, with D hard to call. The CDR3 region has the DNA TGTGCCAGCATTCGGCAAATTCCAGATACGCAGTATTTT. Its protein product is CASIRQIPDTQYF.